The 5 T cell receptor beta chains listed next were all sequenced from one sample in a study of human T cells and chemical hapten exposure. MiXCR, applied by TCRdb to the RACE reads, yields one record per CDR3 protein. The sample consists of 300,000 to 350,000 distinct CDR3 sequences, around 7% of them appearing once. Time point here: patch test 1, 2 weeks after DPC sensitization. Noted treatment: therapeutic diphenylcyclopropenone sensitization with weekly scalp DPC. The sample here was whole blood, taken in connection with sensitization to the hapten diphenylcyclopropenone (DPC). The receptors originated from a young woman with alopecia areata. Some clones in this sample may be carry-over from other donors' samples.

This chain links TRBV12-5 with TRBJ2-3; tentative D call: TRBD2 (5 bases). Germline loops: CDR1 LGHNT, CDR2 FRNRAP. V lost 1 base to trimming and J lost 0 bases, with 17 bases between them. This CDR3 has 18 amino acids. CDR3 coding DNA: TGTGCTAGTGGTTTGGGATCCCCGACGGGGATTAGCACAGATACGCAGTATTTT. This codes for CASGLGSPTGISTDTQYF.

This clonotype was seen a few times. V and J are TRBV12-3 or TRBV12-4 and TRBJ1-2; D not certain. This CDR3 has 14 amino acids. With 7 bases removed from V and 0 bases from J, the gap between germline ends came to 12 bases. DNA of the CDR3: TGTGCCAGCAAATCGGGAGGGTCTAACTATGGCTACACCTTC. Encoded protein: CASKSGGSNYGYTF.

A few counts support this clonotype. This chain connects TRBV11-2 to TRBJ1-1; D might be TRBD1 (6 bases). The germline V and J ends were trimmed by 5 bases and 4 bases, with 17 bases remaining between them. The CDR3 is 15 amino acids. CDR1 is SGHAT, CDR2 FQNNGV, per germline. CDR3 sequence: CASSTLQGLGTEAFF. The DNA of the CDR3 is TGTGCCAGCAGCACTCTCCAGGGGCTCGGCACTGAAGCTTTCTTT.

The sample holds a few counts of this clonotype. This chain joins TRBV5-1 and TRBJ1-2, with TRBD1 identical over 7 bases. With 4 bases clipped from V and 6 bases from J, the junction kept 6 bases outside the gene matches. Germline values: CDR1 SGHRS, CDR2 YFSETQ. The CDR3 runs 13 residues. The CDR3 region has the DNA TGCGCCAGCAGCGAGGGGACAGTGGATGGCTACACCTTC. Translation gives CASSEGTVDGYTF.

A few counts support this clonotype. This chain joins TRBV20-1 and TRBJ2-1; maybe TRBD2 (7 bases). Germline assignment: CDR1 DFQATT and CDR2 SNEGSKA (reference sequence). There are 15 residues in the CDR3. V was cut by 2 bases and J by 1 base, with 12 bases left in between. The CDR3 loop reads CSARRRGASYNEQFF. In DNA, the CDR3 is TGCAGTGCTAGACGACGGGGGGCTTCCTACAATGAGCAGTTCTTC.